This passage covers 15 T cell receptor beta chains from one sample sequenced in a study of T cell clonotyping in hematopoietic cell transplantation. TCRdb's table, derived via immunoSEQ multiplex PCR, lists solely in-frame clones and lacks some. Here the sample spans approximately 4,500 clones, about 85% being singletons. Source: peripheral blood mononuclear cells, taken 180 days after allogeneic stem cell transplant. The receptors were gathered from a male patient aged 60 to 75 who had an allogeneic stem cell transplant from an unrelated donor, so T cells may come from the graft donor. Some clones in this sample may be carry-over from other donors' samples.

The V and J genes are TRBV5-6 and TRBJ2-3; TRBD2 matches at 8 bases. Germline V gene sequence: CDR1 SGHDT, CDR2 YYEEEE. Losses at the gene ends were 4 bases for V and 1 base for J; bases not matched to a gene: 8. This CDR3 is 16 amino acids long. CDR3 loop: CASSPSTGGGTDTQYF. The CDR3 bases are TGTGCCAGCAGCCCCTCGACGGGGGGGGGCACAGATACGCAGTATTTT.

The genes are TRBV11-2 and TRBJ2-4; the D gene is possibly TRBD1 (5 bases). CDR1 is SGHAT, CDR2 FQNNGV, per germline. The CDR3 length is 19 residues. Trimming cost V 1 base and J 1 base, with 20 bases left between them. The chain's CDR3 is CASSLGRRVGKLAKNIQYF. CDR3 coding DNA: TGTGCCAGCAGCTTAGGTCGCAGGGTAGGTAAGTTGGCCAAAAACATTCAGTACTTC. The whole variable domain, remainder taken from reference TRBV11-2 and TRBJ2-4, is EAGVAQSPRYKIIEKRQSVAFWCNPISGHATLYWYQQILGQGPKLLIQFQNNGVVDDSQLPKDRFSAERLKGVDSTLKIQPAKLEDSAVYLCASSLGRRVGKLAKNIQYFGAGTRLSVL.

The chain carries TRBV9 and TRBJ2-7; TRBD1 agrees at 8 bases. CDR3 length equals 15 residues. J lost 0 bases, V lost 3 bases, and 5 bases had no gene match. Per the germline V gene, CDR1 is SGDLS and CDR2 is YYNGEE. CDR3 region: CASSAGQGSSYEQYF. CDR3 bases: TGTGCCAGCAGCGCCGGACAGGGCAGCTCCTACGAGCAGTACTTC.

Only a few counts were recorded for this clone. V is TRBV29-1 and J is TRBJ2-3; 9 bases are shared with TRBD1. J lost 4 bases, V lost 3 bases, and 5 bases had no gene match. Germline V gene data show CDR1 as SQVTM and CDR2 as ANQGSEA. The CDR3 is 14 residues long. The CDR3: CSVEGQGLADTQYF. In nucleotides, the CDR3 is TGCAGCGTTGAGGGACAGGGTTTGGCAGATACGCAGTATTTT.

This clone was recorded a few times. The chain recombines TRBV19 with TRBJ1-1, with TRBD1 matching over 12 bases. CDR3 length: 20 amino acids. V gave up 5 bases and J gave up 0 bases; unmatched junction bases: 16. The germline V gene encodes CDR1 LNHDA and CDR2 SQIVND (reference sequence). DNA for the CDR3: TGTGCCAGTAGTGGTACCCCGGGACAGGGGGCCCTCGTCTTGAACACTGAAGCTTTCTTT. This sequence encodes CASSGTPGQGALVLNTEAFF.

Written as DNA, the CDR3 is TGCAGTGCTAGAACGCGTGAGCAGTTCTTC. This sequence encodes CSARTREQFF. The chain employs TRBV20-1 and TRBJ2-1; D not certain. Germline V lookup: CDR1 DFQATT, CDR2 SNEGSKA (reference sequence). Trimming removed 2 bases at V and 9 bases at J, with 5 bases between. CDR3 length: 10 residues.

V and J are TRBV6-1 and TRBJ1-5, with unresolved D. The germline V and J ends were trimmed by 5 bases and 3 bases, with 5 bases remaining between them. The CDR3 has 12 residues. Germline V CDR1 and CDR2: MNHNS, SASEGT. CDR3 sequence reads: CASSRDNQPQHF. The CDR3 region has the DNA TGTGCCAGCAGTCGGGACAATCAGCCCCAGCATTTT.

The V and J genes are TRBV28 and TRBJ1-2; the D is unclear. Germline V gives CDR1 MDHEN, CDR2 SYDVKM. The CDR3 contains 15 residues. Trimming took off 5 bases at V and 4 bases at J, with 17 bases between the two ends. In DNA, the CDR3 is TGTGCCAGCAGTCTCGACCGGGAGATCATCTATGGCTACACCTTC. This encodes CASSLDREIIYGYTF.

This chain links TRBV6-4 with TRBJ2-3, with 16 bases identical to TRBD2. This CDR3 has 17 residues. V shed 8 bases and J 1 base; nucleotides not matched to a gene: 6. Germline loops: CDR1 MRHNA, CDR2 SNTAGT. The CDR3 DNA reads as TGTGCCAGCCTGGGACTAGCGGGAGGGGAGGGCACAGATACGCAGTATTTT. Translated, it gives CASLGLAGGEGTDTQYF.

This clone was recorded only once. CDR3 coding DNA: TGTGCCAGCAGCGTAGACGGGGGCTCTAATGAAAAACTGTTTTTT. It specifies CASSVDGGSNEKLFF. This chain uses TRBV9 with TRBJ1-4; TRBD1 is a possible D gene (6 bases). CDR1 is SGDLS and CDR2 is YYNGEE in the germline V gene. The CDR3 covers 15 residues. Between the trimmed V and J ends, which lost 0 bases and 3 bases, there was a span of 9 bases. The full variable domain, rest sourced from reference TRBV9 and TRBJ1-4, is DSGVTQTPKHLITATGQRVTLRCSPRSGDLSVYWYQQSLDQGLQFLIQYYNGEERAKGNILERFSAQQFPDLHSELNLSSLELGDSALYFCASSVDGGSNEKLFFGSGTQLSVL.

The chain couples TRBV30 to TRBJ2-5; D gene ambiguous. CDR1 and CDR2 (germline): GTSNPN, SVGIG (reference sequence). The V end was cut by 6 bases, the J end by 2 bases, with 13 bases between. The CDR3 runs to 13 residues. The CDR3 is CACTMGSQETQYF. Written as DNA, the CDR3 is TGTGCCTGCACGATGGGTAGTCAAGAGACCCAGTACTTC.

This clone is a singleton in its sample. The chain carries TRBV7-9 and TRBJ1-2; no clear D. Germline CDR1 SEHNR, CDR2 FQNEAQ (reference sequence). The CDR3 contains 14 residues. V gave up 4 bases and J gave up 6 bases, with 15 bases separating them. In DNA form, the CDR3 reads TGTGCCAGCAGCTACCTTGCGGCCTTGGATGGCTACACCTTC. It codes for CASSYLAALDGYTF. The full variable domain, rest sourced from reference TRBV7-9 and TRBJ1-2, is DTGVSQNPRHKITKRGQNVTFRCDPISEHNRLYWYRQTLGQGPEFLTYFQNEAQLEKSRLLSDRFSAERPKGSFSTLEIQRTEQGDSAMYLCASSYLAALDGYTFGSGTRLTVV.

This clone was picked up a small number of times. V is TRBV2 and J is TRBJ1-5; D gene uncertain. Per germline, CDR1 SNHLY and CDR2 FYNNEI. The CDR3 consists of 13 residues. Trimming took 6 bases from V and 1 from J, leaving 7 bases between them. CDR3: CASRGASNQPQHF. The CDR3 DNA reads TGTGCCAGCAGGGGCGCGAGCAATCAGCCCCAGCATTTT.

The chain has TRBV7-3 and TRBJ1-1, with D possibly matching TRBD1 (6 bases). Trimming left V 1 base short and J 1 base short, with 7 bases between. There are 14 residues in the CDR3. Germline V gene sequence: CDR1 SGHTA, CDR2 FQGTGA. The CDR3 nucleotides are TGTGCCAGCAGCTTAAGGGGGCAGAACACTGAAGCTTTCTTT. Protein product: CASSLRGQNTEAFF.

This rearrangement joins TRBV5-1 to TRBJ1-1; D gene unclear. V gave up 4 bases and J gave up 0 bases, with 16 bases separating them. The germline gives CDR1 SGHRS, CDR2 YFSETQ. This CDR3 is built from 16 residues. The CDR3 region is CASSTGYPGLNTEAFF. Here the CDR3 DNA reads TGCGCCAGCAGCACGGGATACCCGGGATTGAACACTGAAGCTTTCTTT.